The 20 T cell receptor beta chains given below trace back to one sample, sequenced in a study of cytomegalovirus exposure and HLA in healthy donors. The PCR used 60 Vbeta and 13 Jbeta primers. Profiling relied on immunoSEQ multiplex PCR, and the TCRdb table lists in-frame clones only, not all of them. This table lists some 200,000 clones. Source material: PBMCs. The receptors originated from a boy between 5 and 17 years old in good health and CMV-seronegative.

The chain couples TRBV5-6 to TRBJ2-5; 10 bases line up with TRBD2. Germline CDR1 SGHDT, CDR2 YYEEEE. Germline trimming cut 4 bases from V and 1 base from J; bases unmatched to any gene: 4. The CDR3 is 15 amino acids. CDR3 bases: TGTGCCAGCAGCACACTAGCGGGGTCCCAAGAGACCCAGTACTTC. Translating gives CASSTLAGSQETQYF.

The chain employs TRBV9 and TRBJ2-7, with D tentatively TRBD1 (6 bases). This CDR3 comprises 14 residues. Trimming removed 5 bases at V and 7 bases at J, with 19 bases between. The V gene's germline CDR1 is SGDLS and CDR2 YYNGEE. The CDR3 DNA follows: TGTGCCAGCAGTTCCGGGACATTTTTGGGGGAGCAGTACTTC. Residues: CASSSGTFLGEQYF.

This chain uses TRBV9 with TRBJ1-2; 7 bases line up with TRBD1. Per the germline V gene, CDR1 is SGDLS and CDR2 is YYNGEE. V dropped 1 base and J dropped 3; count of bases not matched to a gene: 15. CDR3 length: 18 residues. The CDR3, as DNA: TGTGCCAGCAGCGTAAACGAGGGACAGAGCCCCTCAGACTATGGCTACACCTTC. It specifies CASSVNEGQSPSDYGYTF. Drawing the rest from reference TRBV9 and TRBJ1-2, the complete variable domain is DSGVTQTPKHLITATGQRVTLRCSPRSGDLSVYWYQQSLDQGLQFLIQYYNGEERAKGNILERFSAQQFPDLHSELNLSSLELGDSALYFCASSVNEGQSPSDYGYTFGSGTRLTVV.

The chain joins TRBV5-1 to TRBJ2-7; 10 positions match TRBD2. V shed 4 bases and J 4 bases; nucleotides not matched to a gene: 8. The length of the CDR3 is 15 residues. The germline gives CDR1 SGHRS, CDR2 YFSETQ. CDR3 amino acids: CASSAGTSESYEQYF. The DNA of the CDR3 is TGCGCCAGCAGCGCCGGGACTAGCGAGTCGTACGAGCAGTACTTC.

This chain uses TRBV5-8 with TRBJ1-1, with a tentative D call TRBD1 (6 bases). Trimming took off 4 bases at V and 4 bases at J, with 20 bases between the two ends. Germline V gene sequence: CDR1 SGHTS, CDR2 YDEGEE. This CDR3 has 16 residues. The CDR3 DNA is TGTGCCAGCAGCGGGGGGGTGAGAGGGGGGAGCACTGAAGCTTTCTTT. This codes for CASSGGVRGGSTEAFF. The full variable domain, its missing parts supplied by reference TRBV5-8 and TRBJ1-1, is EAGVTQSPTHLIKTRGQQATLRCSPISGHTSVYWYQQALGLGLQFLLWYDEGEERNRGNFPPRFSGRQFPNYSSELNVNALELEDSALYLCASSGGVRGGSTEAFFGQGTRLTVV.

V and J are TRBV7-2 and TRBJ2-3, with 10 bases aligning to TRBD2. J was trimmed by 4 bases and V by 4 bases; bases with no gene match: 5. Germline V lookup: CDR1 SGHTA, CDR2 FQGNSA. The CDR3 consists of 15 residues. This chain's CDR3 is CASSSAGGYADTQYF. The CDR3 DNA follows: TGTGCCAGCAGCTCAGCGGGGGGGTATGCAGATACGCAGTATTTT.

The V gene is TRBV14, the J gene TRBJ1-1, with D perhaps matching TRBD1 (5 bases). The V gene lost 0 bases and the J gene lost 1 base, with 18 bases spanning the gap. This CDR3 contains 18 residues. Germline V gene sequence: CDR1 SGHDN, CDR2 FVKESK. CDR3 in amino acids: CASSQDIGSWGGNTEAFF. As DNA, the CDR3 is TGTGCCAGCAGCCAAGATATAGGGTCGTGGGGGGGGAACACTGAAGCTTTCTTT.

The chain has TRBV11-2 and TRBJ2-5; D is ambiguous. In germline, CDR1 is SGHAT, CDR2 FQNNGV. The ends were cut back, 5 bases at V and 1 base at J, with 17 bases in the middle. CDR3 length: 16 amino acids. The CDR3 region is CASSPPGGLSQETQYF. Here the CDR3 DNA reads TGTGCCAGCAGCCCGCCCGGCGGCCTCTCCCAAGAGACCCAGTACTTC. The full variable domain, its missing parts supplied by reference TRBV11-2 and TRBJ2-5, is EAGVAQSPRYKIIEKRQSVAFWCNPISGHATLYWYQQILGQGPKLLIQFQNNGVVDDSQLPKDRFSAERLKGVDSTLKIQPAKLEDSAVYLCASSPPGGLSQETQYFGPGTRLLVL.

V is TRBV30 and J is TRBJ1-1, with TRBD1 matching over 8 bases. This CDR3 is built from 17 residues. J lost 2 bases, V lost 3 bases, and 14 bases had no gene match. Looked up from germline, CDR1 is GTSNPN and CDR2 is SVGIG (reference sequence). The CDR3 loop reads CAWRGGDRTPINTEAFF. As DNA, the CDR3 is TGTGCCTGGAGAGGGGGGGACAGGACCCCAATAAACACTGAAGCTTTCTTT.

The chain has TRBV4-3 and TRBJ1-1; D unclear. The germline CDR1 and CDR2 sequences are LGHNA and YSLEER. The V end was cut by 1 base, the J end by 4 bases, with 10 bases between. This CDR3 has 14 residues. The CDR3, as DNA: TGCGCCAGCAGCCAAGGGTCGACGGGCACTGAAGCTTTCTTT. This gives the protein CASSQGSTGTEAFF.

This rearrangement joins TRBV11-1 to TRBJ2-7; D may be TRBD1 (5 bases). Germline V lookup: CDR1 SGHAT, CDR2 FQDESV (reference sequence). With 2 bases removed from V and 5 bases from J, the gap between germline ends came to 10 bases. The CDR3 contains 13 residues. CDR3 DNA: TGTGCCAGCAGCTTACAGGGTTTCAACGAGCAGTACTTC. Translation: CASSLQGFNEQYF.

The V gene is TRBV11-2, the J gene TRBJ2-2, with 13 nucleotides matching TRBD2. Trimming removed 5 bases from V and 12 bases from J; junction bases left unmatched: 3. This CDR3 comprises 13 residues. Germline V gene lookup returns CDR1 SGHAT and CDR2 FQNNGV. The CDR3 coding sequence is TGTGCCAGCAGCCTGACTAGCGGGGGGAAGCTGTTTTTT. Amino acid sequence: CASSLTSGGKLFF.

The CDR3 sequence is CASSLVADTGELFF. For the CDR3, the DNA is TGCGCCAGCAGCTTGGTGGCTGACACCGGGGAGCTGTTTTTT. The rearrangement joins TRBV5-1 to TRBJ2-2; D remains ambiguous. The CDR3 consists of 14 residues. Germline V CDR1 and CDR2: SGHRS, YFSETQ. Trimming pared 0 bases from V and 3 bases from J, leaving 6 bases between. The full variable domain, rest sourced from reference TRBV5-1 and TRBJ2-2, is KAGVTQTPRYLIKTRGQQVTLSCSPISGHRSVSWYQQTPGQGLQFLFEYFSETQRNKGNFPGRFSGRQFSNSRSEMNVSTLELGDSALYLCASSLVADTGELFFGEGSRLTVL.

The chain employs TRBV7-9 and TRBJ1-2; weak D call: TRBD1 (5 bases). Trimming took off 1 base at V and 4 bases at J, with 13 bases between the two ends. CDR1 is SEHNR and CDR2 is FQNEAQ in the germline V gene (reference sequence). CDR3 length: 15 residues. CDR3 sequence: CASSLVSQVIYGYTF. The CDR3, as DNA: TGTGCCAGCAGCTTAGTCTCACAGGTCATCTATGGCTACACCTTC. Together with reference TRBV7-9 and TRBJ1-2, the CDR3 gives the full variable domain: DTGVSQNPRHKITKRGQNVTFRCDPISEHNRLYWYRQTLGQGPEFLTYFQNEAQLEKSRLLSDRFSAERPKGSFSTLEIQRTEQGDSAMYLCASSLVSQVIYGYTFGSGTRLTVV.

This chain connects TRBV29-1 to TRBJ1-1; D unresolved. Germline CDR1 SQVTM, CDR2 ANQGSEA. CDR3 size: 15 residues. V was cut by 4 bases and J by 0 bases, with 15 bases left in between. CDR3 in amino acids: CSVVSRLFMNTEAFF. The CDR3 nucleotides read TGCAGCGTTGTAAGTCGACTTTTCATGAACACTGAAGCTTTCTTT.

DNA of the CDR3: TGCGCCAGCAGCCAACTGGGAACGGGACAGACCTATGGCTACACCTTC. Residues: CASSQLGTGQTYGYTF. The chain combines TRBV4-1 with TRBJ1-2; TRBD1 matches at 7 bases. In germline, CDR1 is MGHRA, CDR2 YSYEKL. CDR3 length equals 16 residues. The J segment lost 4 bases and the V segment lost 2 bases, leaving 10 bases of the junction unmatched.

The rearrangement uses TRBV27 and TRBJ2-1, with D tentatively TRBD1 (6 bases). Trimming took off 2 bases at V and 9 bases at J, with 8 bases between the two ends. Germline V gives CDR1 MNHEY, CDR2 SMNVEV (reference sequence). The CDR3 consists of 12 residues. The CDR3 coding sequence is TGTGCCAGCAGTTTAATGGGGGCTGAGCAGTTCTTC. Its protein product is CASSLMGAEQFF.

The CDR3 nucleotides read TGTGCCAGCAGTTTTACCGGGGGGCTTAACACCGGGGAGCTGTTTTTT. Its protein product is CASSFTGGLNTGELFF. The V and J genes are TRBV28 and TRBJ2-2; tentative D call: TRBD2 (7 bases). V dropped 3 bases and J dropped 2 bases, with 13 bases sitting between them. Per germline, CDR1 MDHEN and CDR2 SYDVKM. This CDR3 has 16 residues.

This chain links TRBV19 with TRBJ1-6; D is perhaps TRBD1 (5 bases). The CDR3 loop spans 14 amino acids. From germline, CDR1 is LNHDA and CDR2 SQIVND (reference sequence). V dropped 6 bases and J dropped 14 bases, with 20 bases sitting between them. CDR3 bases: TGTGCCAGTAGGGCCGGGACGGGGGTCGGATCCCTCCACTTT. The encoded protein is CASRAGTGVGSLHF. The full variable domain, rest sourced from reference TRBV19 and TRBJ1-6, is DGGITQSPKYLFRKEGQNVTLSCEQNLNHDAMYWYRQDPGQGLRLIYYSQIVNDFQKGDIAEGYSVSREKKESFPLTVTSAQKNPTAFYLCASRAGTGVGSLHFGNGTRLTVT.

J is TRBJ2-7 and V is TRBV19; 8 bases are a match to TRBD2. Germline V CDR1 and CDR2: LNHDA, SQIVND (reference sequence). This CDR3 is built from 14 residues. The V and J ends lost 5 bases and 2 bases, in that order; junction bases with no gene match: 5. The CDR3 loop reads CASSPGGVPYEQYF. The CDR3 coding sequence is TGTGCCAGTAGTCCGGGAGGGGTGCCCTACGAGCAGTACTTC.